This entry lists 31 T cell receptor beta chains sequenced from one sample in a study of T cells in Graves' hyperthyroidism and ophthalmopathy (dated by TCRdb to about 2019). The library relied on multiplex PCR. Reads for this sample came from an Illumina HiSeq 2000. The TCR beta CDR3 regions were amplified from RNA transcripts. A first-round RT-PCR of the TCR CDR3 used the HTBI primer set with the Qiagen OneStep RT-PCR kit. TCRdb reanalyzed the raw reads on its own, using fastp at Q25 for trimming and MiXCR for clone calling, and kept in-frame beta chains. Each entry is one CDR3 protein sequence, shown with its most common DNA and genes. Recorded for this sample are 45,000 to 55,000 distinct CDR3 sequences; 45% to 65% of them occurred a single time. Over 30% of the sample belongs to the ten largest clones. Sequenced: peripheral blood or thyroid tissue (not recorded which). These receptor sequences come from a man younger than 35 with Graves' hyperthyroidism.

This clonotype was seen ten or more times. The chain carries TRBV20-1 and TRBJ2-7; 8 bases match TRBD2. The CDR3 loop spans 14 amino acids. Germline trimming cut 5 bases from V and 6 bases from J; bases unmatched to any gene: 12. Germline V CDR1 and CDR2: DFQATT, SNEGSKA (reference sequence). This CDR3 reads CSAPKREWSPEQYF. As DNA, the CDR3 is TGCAGTGCTCCGAAGCGGGAGTGGTCTCCCGAGCAGTACTTC.

CDR3 sequence reads: CASSHYRAYGYTF. Here the CDR3 DNA reads TGTGCCAGCAGCCATTACAGAGCCTATGGCTACACCTTC. J is TRBJ1-2 and V is TRBV24-1; the D is unclear. The CDR3 covers 13 residues. Germline CDR1 reads KGHDR; CDR2 reads SFDVKD. Trimming shortened V by 11 bases and J by 4 bases, and 16 bases separated the two germline ends.

In this sample, this clonotype turned up once. The chain couples TRBV29-1 to TRBJ1-2, with TRBD1 matching over 9 bases. This CDR3 spans 11 amino acids. Unmatched junction bases numbered 3, after V lost 8 bases and J lost 5 bases. Germline assignment: CDR1 SQVTM and CDR2 ANQGSEA. The CDR3 sequence is CSPTGGYGYTF. The CDR3 DNA is TGCAGCCCGACAGGGGGTTATGGCTACACCTTC.

This clonotype was picked up one time. The gene calls are TRBV5-5 and TRBJ2-7; D gene unclear. The V end was cut by 2 bases, the J end by 0 bases, with 9 bases between. This CDR3 region has 14 residues. CDR1 and CDR2 (germline): SGHKS, YYEKEE (reference sequence). As DNA, the CDR3 is TGTGCCAGCAGCTTAGGGCCCTTCTCCTACGAGCAGTACTTC. Its translation is CASSLGPFSYEQYF.

This clonotype has just a few counts. V is TRBV29-1 and J is TRBJ1-2; TRBD1 aligns across 8 bases. Per the germline V gene, CDR1 is SQVTM and CDR2 is ANQGSEA. This CDR3 has 10 amino acids. Unmatched junction bases numbered 1, after V lost 6 bases and J lost 7 bases. In DNA form, the CDR3 reads TGCAGCGTGGGGACAGGTGGCTACACCTTC. Amino acids: CSVGTGGYTF.

The rearrangement uses TRBV7-2 and TRBJ1-2; the D gene is possibly TRBD1 (6 bases). Germline CDR1 reads SGHTA; CDR2 reads FQGNSA. The CDR3 length is 15 residues. V gave up 5 bases and J gave up 3 bases, with 16 bases separating them. The CDR3 loop is CASSAGDRLDYGYTF. CDR3 DNA sequence: TGTGCCAGCAGCGCTGGCGACAGGTTGGACTATGGCTACACCTTC.

The chain links TRBV20-1 to TRBJ2-3; D possibly corresponds to TRBD2 (6 bases). V dropped 2 bases and J dropped 4 bases, with 22 bases sitting between them. The CDR3 length is 17 residues. Germline CDR1 DFQATT, CDR2 SNEGSKA (reference sequence). The CDR3 loop is CSARWALPVWEADTQYF. DNA for the CDR3: TGCAGTGCTAGATGGGCCCTTCCAGTATGGGAGGCAGATACGCAGTATTTT.

A single count supports this clonotype. The chain joins TRBV7-3 to TRBJ1-6; D call uncertain. Trimming cost V 5 bases and J 10 bases, with 15 bases left between them. The CDR3 contains 14 residues. Per germline, CDR1 SGHTA and CDR2 FQGTGA. CDR3 residues: CASSPGRAGSPLHF. In DNA form, the CDR3 reads TGTGCCAGCAGCCCCGGAAGGGCCGGCTCACCCCTCCACTTT.

This clonotype was seen repeatedly, ten times or more. V gene TRBV20-1 combines with J gene TRBJ2-7; D remains unclear. The length of the CDR3 is 15 residues. CDR1 DFQATT and CDR2 SNEGSKA come from the germline V gene (reference sequence). V was trimmed by 5 bases and J by 4 bases, leaving 21 bases between them. The CDR3 loop reads CSAVPVAFFGYEQYF. CDR3 DNA: TGCAGTGCTGTACCGGTGGCTTTTTTCGGGTACGAGCAGTACTTC.

This clonotype was seen many times. The chain employs TRBV12-3 or TRBV12-4 and TRBJ1-4; TRBD1 matches 7 bases. The CDR3 contains 15 residues. J gave up 7 bases and V 7 bases, and 12 bases lay outside the gene matches. The CDR3 nucleotides are TGTGCCAGCACTCTAGCGACAGGGATCTCTGAAAAACTGTTTTTT. Protein sequence: CASTLATGISEKLFF.

This clonotype was counted a few times. This sequence joins TRBV2 and TRBJ2-5, with 10 bases matching TRBD2. CDR1 is SNHLY and CDR2 is FYNNEI in the germline V gene. J lost 5 bases, V lost 9 bases, and 6 bases had no gene match. CDR3 length: 13 residues. The CDR3 sequence: CASSSGGRETQYF. The CDR3 nucleotides read TGTGCCAGTTCTAGCGGGGGCCGGGAGACCCAGTACTTC.

This clonotype appeared many times. This chain links TRBV12-3 or TRBV12-4 with TRBJ1-2; a weak D match, TRBD1 (6 bases). Trimming took 6 bases from V and 4 from J, leaving 9 bases between them. CDR3 size: 12 residues. Here the CDR3 DNA reads TGTGCCAGCAGGGGACAAAGCTATGGCTACACCTTC. Protein product: CASRGQSYGYTF.

V is TRBV29-1 and J is TRBJ1-1, with 7 bases fitting TRBD1. Germline loops: CDR1 SQVTM, CDR2 ANQGSEA. The V and J ends lost 3 bases and 11 bases, in that order; junction bases with no gene match: 15. The CDR3 loop spans 14 amino acids. The CDR3 DNA reads as TGCAGCGTTGAGGGCCGGCGTACAGGGGCTCGCGCTTTCTTT. Protein product: CSVEGRRTGARAFF.

This clonotype was recorded only once. V gene TRBV15 combines with J gene TRBJ1-1; 11 bases map to TRBD1. CDR1 and CDR2 (germline): LNHNV, YYDKDF (reference sequence). The CDR3 contains 14 residues. Germline trimming cut 4 bases from V and 6 bases from J; bases unmatched to any gene: 4. CDR3 region: CATSTPGQGAEAFF. In DNA form, the CDR3 reads TGTGCCACCAGCACCCCGGGACAGGGGGCTGAAGCTTTCTTT.

This chain joins TRBV2 and TRBJ1-4, with TRBD1 as a possible D gene (6 bases). The CDR3 sequence is 15 residues long. V gave up 10 bases and J gave up 4 bases, with 19 bases separating them. CDR1 SNHLY and CDR2 FYNNEI come from the germline V gene. CDR3 loop: CATQARGHLNEKLFF. The CDR3 DNA is TGTGCCACCCAAGCGAGGGGACACCTTAATGAAAAACTGTTTTTT.

As for this clonotype: This may be a read error, as it is one base from a much larger clone. Here the CDR3 omits its conserved ending phenylalanine or tryptophan, so a read error is the likely source. The rearrangement joins TRBV27 to TRBJ2-2; D unclear. The germline V gene encodes CDR1 MNHEY and CDR2 SMNVEV (reference sequence). The CDR3 sequence is 12 residues long. Deletions cut 8 bases from V and 5 bases from J, with 9 bases between. The CDR3 DNA sequence: TGTGCCAGCGGGAAGACGACCGGGGAGCTGTTTCTT. Its translation: CASGKTTGELFL.

The count of this clonotype is one. The V and J genes are TRBV2 and TRBJ1-1; a possible D gene is TRBD1 (5 bases). The CDR3 is made up of 13 amino acids. Germline lookup yields CDR1 SNHLY and CDR2 FYNNEI. The V end lost 4 bases, the J end lost 10 bases, and 16 bases lay between the germline ends. Here the CDR3 reads CASSVSAGIRAFF. DNA for the CDR3: TGTGCCAGCAGTGTGTCGGCAGGGATTCGAGCTTTCTTT. Based on the CDR3 plus reference TRBV2 and TRBJ1-1, the full variable domain is EPEVTQTPSHQVTQMGQEVILRCVPISNHLYFYWYRQILGQKVEFLVSFYNNEISEKSEIFDDQFSVERPDGSNFTLKIRSTKLEDSAMYFCASSVSAGIRAFFGQGTRLTVV.

This clonotype was seen at least ten times. The chain is built from TRBV7-2 and TRBJ1-6; D unresolved. V lost 2 bases to trimming and J lost 0 bases, with 14 bases between them. Germline V gene sequence: CDR1 SGHTA, CDR2 FQGNSA. The CDR3 spans 18 residues. CDR3 loop: CASSLFSHLSSYNSPLHF. In DNA form, the CDR3 reads TGTGCCAGCAGCTTATTTAGCCACTTGAGCTCCTATAATTCACCCCTCCACTTT.

The chain has TRBV11-2 and TRBJ1-2; 7 bases agree with TRBD1. Germline CDR1 and CDR2: SGHAT and FQNNGV. This CDR3 comprises 13 residues. V lost 6 bases and J lost 5; bases outside the gene matches: 6. DNA of the CDR3: TGTGCCAGCAGTACAGGGGTGTGGTATGGCTACACCTTC. Translation gives CASSTGVWYGYTF.

This clonotype was observed at least ten times. The J gene is TRBJ2-7, the V gene TRBV7-9; D gene ambiguous. The V gene's germline CDR1 is SEHNR and CDR2 FQNEAQ (reference sequence). V was pared by 1 base and J by 7 bases, with 17 bases between. This CDR3 spans 15 amino acids. CDR3 bases: TGTGCCAGCAGCTTAGGGCGGCGAACCTTGGGAGAGCAGTACTTC. Encoded protein: CASSLGRRTLGEQYF.

This clonotype has a count of ten or more. The rearrangement links TRBV9 to TRBJ1-2; no clear D. Trimming removed 0 bases from V and 4 bases from J, with 7 bases in between. This CDR3 is built from 13 residues. Per the germline V gene, CDR1 is SGDLS and CDR2 is YYNGEE. The CDR3 loop is CASSVDSLYGYTF. CDR3 coding DNA: TGTGCCAGCAGCGTAGACAGTCTCTATGGCTACACCTTC.

This clonotype came up many times. This chain joins TRBV9 and TRBJ1-2; no reliable D call. This CDR3 spans 11 amino acids. Germline V CDR1 and CDR2: SGDLS, YYNGEE. The germline V and J ends were trimmed by 3 bases and 8 bases, with 8 bases remaining between them. The CDR3 loop reads CASSDPQGYTF. CDR3 DNA: TGTGCCAGCAGCGACCCCCAGGGCTACACCTTC.

As for this clonotype: A much larger clone is a single base away; this may be a read error. This chain joins TRBV25-1 and TRBJ2-3, with a weak D call TRBD1 (6 bases). The J call is in doubt because the DNA end fits TRBJ1-5 better. The CDR3 is 15 residues long. Germline V gives CDR1 MGHDK, CDR2 SYGVNS. This chain's CDR3 is CASNVEGGGTDTQHF. The CDR3 DNA follows: TGTGCCAGCAACGTGGAGGGTGGGGGCACAGATACGCAGCATTTT.

Only a few counts were recorded for this clonotype. The chain is built from TRBV29-1 and TRBJ2-7, with D unclear. CDR3 length: 12 residues. The V end was cut by 6 bases, the J end by 0 bases, with 9 bases between. Germline assignment: CDR1 SQVTM and CDR2 ANQGSEA. The CDR3 bases are TGCAGCGTACCCGGTGGCTCCTACGAGCAGTACTTC. Translated: CSVPGGSYEQYF.

A remark on this clonotype: The CDR3 ends on some other residue instead of the conserved phenylalanine or tryptophan, so this is likely a read error. The gene calls are TRBV7-2 and TRBJ1-5, with D perhaps matching TRBD1 (6 bases). This CDR3 contains 15 residues. CDR1 is SGHTA and CDR2 is FQGNSA in the germline V gene. The CDR3: CASGLDRYSNQPQHL. CDR3 coding DNA: TGTGCCAGCGGCTTAGACAGGTATAGCAATCAGCCCCAGCATCTT.

The V call is TRBV29-1, the J call TRBJ2-2; D may be TRBD1 (6 bases). The CDR3 runs to 12 residues. V was shortened by 3 bases and J by 6 bases, with 8 bases between the two germline ends. The germline V gene encodes CDR1 SQVTM and CDR2 ANQGSEA. The CDR3 region has the DNA TGCAGCGTTGACGCAGGGGCCGGGGAGCTGTTTTTT. It codes for CSVDAGAGELFF.

The CDR3 sequence is CASSYGGIEKLFF. DNA for the CDR3: TGTGCCAGCAGTTACGGGGGCATTGAAAAACTGTTTTTT. The chain employs TRBV6-5 and TRBJ1-4, with D tentatively TRBD1 (6 bases). The CDR3 contains 13 residues. CDR1 is MNHEY and CDR2 is SVGAGI in the germline V gene. V was shortened by 2 bases and J by 7 bases, with 8 bases between the two germline ends.

This clonotype has a single count. The V call is TRBV5-1, the J call TRBJ2-2, with 7 bases identical to TRBD1. V shed 3 bases and J 4 bases; nucleotides not matched to a gene: 6. CDR1 is SGHRS and CDR2 is YFSETQ in the germline V gene. This CDR3 contains 15 residues. The DNA of the CDR3 is TGCGCCAGCAGCTCTGGACAGGTCCTCACCGGGGAGCTGTTTTTT. Translated, it gives CASSSGQVLTGELFF.

V is TRBV9 and J is TRBJ2-7; TRBD1 might be the D (5 bases). Trimming removed 0 bases from V and 4 bases from J, with 11 bases in between. Germline values: CDR1 SGDLS, CDR2 YYNGEE. The CDR3 spans 14 residues. The CDR3 loop reads CASSVGRTPYEQYF. DNA of the CDR3: TGTGCCAGCAGCGTAGGAAGGACACCTTACGAGCAGTACTTC.

The chain has TRBV29-1 and TRBJ2-5, with TRBD2 matching 11 bases. The V and J ends lost 6 bases and 7 bases, in that order; junction bases with no gene match: 7. CDR3 length: 13 residues. CDR1 is SQVTM and CDR2 is ANQGSEA in the germline V gene. The CDR3 nucleotides read TGCAGCGTGAGGCCCGGGACTAGCGGGACCCAGTACTTC. Amino acid sequence: CSVRPGTSGTQYF.

Turning to this clonotype: An end of the junction does not agree with germline; a read error may underlie this. The chain has TRBV12-3 or TRBV12-4 and TRBJ1-2; D is uncertain. This CDR3 region has 14 residues. Here the CDR3 DNA reads TGTGCCAGCAGTTCTCAGCTGGATAACTATGGCCACACCTTC. The encoded protein is CASSSQLDNYGHTF.